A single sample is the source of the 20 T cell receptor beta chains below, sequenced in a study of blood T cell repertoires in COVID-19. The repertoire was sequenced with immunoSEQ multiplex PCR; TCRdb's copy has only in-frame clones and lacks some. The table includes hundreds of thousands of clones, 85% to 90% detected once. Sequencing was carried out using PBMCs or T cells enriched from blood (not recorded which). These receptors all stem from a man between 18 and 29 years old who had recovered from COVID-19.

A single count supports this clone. The CDR3 is CASMGWGIGNTIYF. The CDR3 DNA is TGTGCCAGCATGGGTTGGGGCATTGGAAACACCATATATTTT. The chain uses TRBV6-5 and TRBJ1-3; perhaps TRBD1 as D (5 bases). V shed 7 bases and J shed 3 bases, with 13 bases lying between them. The CDR3 has 14 amino acids. Germline CDR1 and CDR2: MNHEY and SVGAGI.

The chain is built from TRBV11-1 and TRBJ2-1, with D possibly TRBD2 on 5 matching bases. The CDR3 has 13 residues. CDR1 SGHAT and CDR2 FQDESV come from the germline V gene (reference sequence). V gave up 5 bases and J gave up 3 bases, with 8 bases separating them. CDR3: CASSADFYNEQFF. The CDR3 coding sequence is TGTGCCAGCAGCGCGGACTTCTACAATGAGCAGTTCTTC.

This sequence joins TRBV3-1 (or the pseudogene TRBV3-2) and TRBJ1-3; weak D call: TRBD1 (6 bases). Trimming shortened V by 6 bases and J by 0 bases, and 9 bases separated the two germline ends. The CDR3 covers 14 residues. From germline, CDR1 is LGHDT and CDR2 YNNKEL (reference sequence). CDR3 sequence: CASRPDSSGNTIYF. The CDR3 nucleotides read TGTGCCAGCAGACCGGACAGCTCTGGAAACACCATATATTTT.

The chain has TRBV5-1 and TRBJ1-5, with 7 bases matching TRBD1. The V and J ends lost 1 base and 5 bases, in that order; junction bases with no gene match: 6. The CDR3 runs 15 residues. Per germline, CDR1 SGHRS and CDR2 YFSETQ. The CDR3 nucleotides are TGCGCCAGCAGCTTGACAGGGGCCATTCATCAGCCCCAGCATTTT. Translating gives CASSLTGAIHQPQHF.

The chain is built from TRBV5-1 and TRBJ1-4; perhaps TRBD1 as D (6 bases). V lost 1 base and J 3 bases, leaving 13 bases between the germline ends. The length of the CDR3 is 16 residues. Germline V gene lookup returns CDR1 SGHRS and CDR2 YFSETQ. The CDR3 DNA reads TGCGCCAGCAGCTTGTCATCCAGGGGTTCTAATGAAAAACTGTTTTTT. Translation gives CASSLSSRGSNEKLFF.

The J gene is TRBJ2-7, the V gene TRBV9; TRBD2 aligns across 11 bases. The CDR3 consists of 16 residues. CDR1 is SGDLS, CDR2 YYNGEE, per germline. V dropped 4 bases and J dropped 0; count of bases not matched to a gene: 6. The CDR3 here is CASSPRLAGSSYEQYF. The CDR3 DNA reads TGTGCCAGCAGCCCAAGACTAGCGGGAAGCTCCTACGAGCAGTACTTC.

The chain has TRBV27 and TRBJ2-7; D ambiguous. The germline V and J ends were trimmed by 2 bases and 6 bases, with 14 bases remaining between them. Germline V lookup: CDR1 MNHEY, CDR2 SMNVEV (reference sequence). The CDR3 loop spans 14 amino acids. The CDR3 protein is CASSLGTANPEQYF. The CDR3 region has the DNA TGTGCCAGCAGTTTAGGTACAGCCAACCCCGAGCAGTACTTC.

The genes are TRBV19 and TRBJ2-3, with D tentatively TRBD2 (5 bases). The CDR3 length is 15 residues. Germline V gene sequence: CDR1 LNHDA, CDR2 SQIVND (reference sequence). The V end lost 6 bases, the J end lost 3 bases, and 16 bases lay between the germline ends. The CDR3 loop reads CASRPSRERTDTQYF. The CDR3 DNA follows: TGTGCCAGTAGACCCAGCCGGGAACGGACAGATACGCAGTATTTT.

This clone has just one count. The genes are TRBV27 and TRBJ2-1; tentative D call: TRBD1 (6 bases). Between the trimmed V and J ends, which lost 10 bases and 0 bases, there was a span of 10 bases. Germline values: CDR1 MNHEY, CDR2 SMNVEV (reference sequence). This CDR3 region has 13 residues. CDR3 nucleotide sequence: TGTGCCACAGGGGAGAGCTCCTACAATGAGCAGTTCTTC. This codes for CATGESSYNEQFF.

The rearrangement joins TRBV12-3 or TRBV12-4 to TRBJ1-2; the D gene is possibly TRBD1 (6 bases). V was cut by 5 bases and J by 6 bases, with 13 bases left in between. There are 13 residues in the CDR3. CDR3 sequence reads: CASSRTVDDGYTF. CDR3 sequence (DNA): TGTGCCAGCAGTCGGACAGTCGACGATGGCTACACCTTC.

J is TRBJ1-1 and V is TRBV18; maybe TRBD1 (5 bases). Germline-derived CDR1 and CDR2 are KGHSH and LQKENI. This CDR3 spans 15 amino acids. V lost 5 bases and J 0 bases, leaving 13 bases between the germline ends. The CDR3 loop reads CASSERQLMNTEAFF. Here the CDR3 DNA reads TGTGCCAGCTCAGAGAGACAGCTCATGAACACTGAAGCTTTCTTT.

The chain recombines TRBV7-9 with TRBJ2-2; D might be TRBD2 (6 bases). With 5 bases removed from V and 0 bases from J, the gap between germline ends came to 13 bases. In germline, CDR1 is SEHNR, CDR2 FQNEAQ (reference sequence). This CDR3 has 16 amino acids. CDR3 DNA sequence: TGTGCCAGCAGCCCTCGGCAGCGGGCGAACACCGGGGAGCTGTTTTTT. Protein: CASSPRQRANTGELFF.

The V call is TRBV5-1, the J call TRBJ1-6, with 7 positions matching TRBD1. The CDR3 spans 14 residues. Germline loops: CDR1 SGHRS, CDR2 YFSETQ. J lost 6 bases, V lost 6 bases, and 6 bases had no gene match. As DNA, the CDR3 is TGCGCCAGCACCCCGGGACAGCCTAATTCACCCCTCCACTTT. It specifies CASTPGQPNSPLHF.

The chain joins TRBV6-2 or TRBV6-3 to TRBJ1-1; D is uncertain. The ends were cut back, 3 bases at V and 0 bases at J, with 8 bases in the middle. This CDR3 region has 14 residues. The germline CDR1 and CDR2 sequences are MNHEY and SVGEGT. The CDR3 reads CASSYYMLNTEAFF. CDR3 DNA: TGTGCCAGCAGTTATTACATGTTGAACACTGAAGCTTTCTTT.

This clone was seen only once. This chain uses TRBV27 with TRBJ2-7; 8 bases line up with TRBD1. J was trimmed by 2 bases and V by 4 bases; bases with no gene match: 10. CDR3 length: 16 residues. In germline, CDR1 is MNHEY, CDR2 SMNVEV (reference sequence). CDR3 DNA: TGTGCCAGCAGTTCCCCCCGCAGGGGGCTAGCCTACGAGCAGTACTTC. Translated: CASSSPRRGLAYEQYF.

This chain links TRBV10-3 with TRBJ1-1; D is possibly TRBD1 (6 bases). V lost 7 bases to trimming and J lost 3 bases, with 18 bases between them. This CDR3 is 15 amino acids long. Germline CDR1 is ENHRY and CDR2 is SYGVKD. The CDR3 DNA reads TGTGCCATCAACGGGGGGGCTTCGAGGGACACTGAAGCTTTCTTT. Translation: CAINGGASRDTEAFF.

The CDR3, as DNA: TGCGCCAGCAGCTTCGGAGGTAGGGGGCGATTGGAGACCCAGTACTTC. This encodes CASSFGGRGRLETQYF. This sequence joins TRBV5-1 and TRBJ2-5; 7 positions agree with TRBD1. This CDR3 has 16 residues. V lost 2 bases to trimming and J lost 5 bases; unmatched junction nucleotides: 12. The germline V gene has CDR1 SGHRS and CDR2 YFSETQ. The full variable domain, its missing parts supplied by reference TRBV5-1 and TRBJ2-5, is KAGVTQTPRYLIKTRGQQVTLSCSPISGHRSVSWYQQTPGQGLQFLFEYFSETQRNKGNFPGRFSGRQFSNSRSEMNVSTLELGDSALYLCASSFGGRGRLETQYFGPGTRLLVL.

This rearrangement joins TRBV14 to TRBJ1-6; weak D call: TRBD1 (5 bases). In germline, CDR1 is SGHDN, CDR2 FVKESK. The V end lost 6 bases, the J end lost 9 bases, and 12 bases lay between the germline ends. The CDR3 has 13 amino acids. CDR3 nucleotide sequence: TGTGCCAGCAGTAAGGGGATAGGTTCACCCCTCCACTTT. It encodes CASSKGIGSPLHF. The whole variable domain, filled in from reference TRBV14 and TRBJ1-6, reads EAGVTQFPSHSVIEKGQTVTLRCDPISGHDNLYWYRRVMGKEIKFLLHFVKESKQDESGMPNNRFLAERTGGTYSTLKVQPAELEDSGVYFCASSKGIGSPLHFGNGTRLTVT.

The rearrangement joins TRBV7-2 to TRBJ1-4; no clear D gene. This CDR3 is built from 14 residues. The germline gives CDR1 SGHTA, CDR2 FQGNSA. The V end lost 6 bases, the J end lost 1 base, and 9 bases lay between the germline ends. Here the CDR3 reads CASRKSGTNEKLFF. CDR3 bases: TGTGCCAGCAGAAAAAGCGGAACTAATGAAAAACTGTTTTTT.

This CDR3 is CASSGSDTLIYEQYF. In DNA form, the CDR3 reads TGTGCCAGCAGTGGAAGTGACACCTTGATCTACGAGCAGTACTTC. The chain recombines TRBV2 with TRBJ2-7; D is uncertain. Germline CDR1 reads SNHLY; CDR2 reads FYNNEI. Trimming shortened V by 4 bases and J by 3 bases, and 16 bases separated the two germline ends. The CDR3 loop spans 15 amino acids.